The 16 T cell receptor beta chains below all came from one sample that was sequenced in a study of identical twins. TCRdb re-called the 5' RACE reads with MiXCR, one entry per CDR3 protein. This table holds a few hundred thousand distinct CDR3 sequences, over 9.5% found once. Another study also made use of these data, one on yellow fever vaccine responses in identical twins.

Sequencing used memory (CD45RO+) T cells sorted from blood. These TCRs come from a woman younger than 30 in good health.

The chain joins TRBV27 to TRBJ2-3; D is uncertain. V lost 2 bases and J 0 bases, leaving 6 bases between the germline ends. The CDR3 length is 14 residues. Germline CDR1 reads MNHEY; CDR2 reads SMNVEV (reference sequence). DNA for the CDR3: TGTGCCAGCAGTTTACAAGTTAGCACAGATACGCAGTATTTT. It translates to CASSLQVSTDTQYF.

The rearrangement links TRBV5-1 to TRBJ2-7, with D maybe TRBD2 (6 bases). The CDR3 is 14 residues long. V was trimmed by 0 bases and J by 5 bases, leaving 12 bases between them. The germline V gene has CDR1 SGHRS and CDR2 YFSETQ. The CDR3 region has the DNA TGCGCCAGCAGCTTGGGAGGGAGGCACGACGAGCAGTACTTC. Its translation is CASSLGGRHDEQYF.

The CDR3 loop reads CASRPTQAGTQYF. DNA for the CDR3: TGTGCCAGCAGACCCACCCAAGCGGGTACCCAGTACTTC. The genes are TRBV6-1 and TRBJ2-5; D might be TRBD2 (6 bases). Trimming removed 6 bases at V and 8 bases at J, with 16 bases between. This CDR3 region has 13 residues. CDR1 and CDR2 (germline): MNHNS, SASEGT.

The V and J genes are TRBV19 and TRBJ1-5; D not resolved. This CDR3 has 16 amino acids. V lost 3 bases to trimming and J lost 0 bases, with 12 bases between them. Per germline, CDR1 LNHDA and CDR2 SQIVND (reference sequence). CDR3: CASSMGSAYSNQPQHF. The CDR3 bases are TGTGCCAGTAGTATGGGGTCAGCCTATAGCAATCAGCCCCAGCATTTT.

This clonotype was recorded at least ten times. The chain links TRBV29-1 to TRBJ2-5, with D unclear. Germline CDR1 is SQVTM and CDR2 is ANQGSEA. With 4 bases removed from V and 4 bases from J, the gap between germline ends came to 7 bases. The length of the CDR3 is 11 residues. CDR3 in amino acids: CSVGLGETQYF. In DNA form, the CDR3 reads TGCAGCGTTGGCCTGGGAGAGACCCAGTACTTC.

This clonotype came up a few times. The CDR3 coding sequence is TGTGCCAGCAGCAAACGGTCAGGGGGGGCTCCAGATACGCAGTATTTT. This codes for CASSKRSGGAPDTQYF. The chain couples TRBV21-1 to TRBJ2-3; the D call in the table, TRBD1, was not verified against the DNA. TRBV21-1 is a pseudogene. The CDR3 runs 16 residues.

This clonotype was seen more than once but under ten times. The genes are TRBV12-3 or TRBV12-4 and TRBJ2-7; D gene ambiguous. The ends were cut back, 5 bases at V and 1 base at J, with 9 bases in the middle. This CDR3 has 13 amino acids. The CDR3 DNA reads as TGTGCCAGCAGTCATCAGGTTTCCTACGAGCAGTACTTC. Its protein product is CASSHQVSYEQYF.

This rearrangement joins TRBV4-1 to TRBJ2-7; 11 nucleotides agree with TRBD2. V was pared by 0 bases and J by 3 bases, with 4 bases of the junction left unmatched. From germline, CDR1 is MGHRA and CDR2 YSYEKL. CDR3 size: 16 residues. Here the CDR3 reads CASSQDLGLAVYEQYF. CDR3 DNA: TGCGCCAGCAGCCAAGATCTGGGACTAGCGGTCTACGAGCAGTACTTC.

The V and J genes are TRBV3-1 and TRBJ1-2; TRBD1 matches at 10 bases. The germline V gene encodes CDR1 LGHDT and CDR2 YNNKEL (reference sequence). The V and J ends lost 5 bases and 4 bases, in that order; junction bases with no gene match: 4. The CDR3 totals 14 residues. The CDR3 sequence is CASSGRQGAYGYTF. The CDR3 DNA follows: TGTGCCAGCAGCGGTCGACAGGGGGCCTATGGCTACACCTTC.

V usage is TRBV19 and J usage is TRBJ2-1, with TRBD1 as a possible D gene (5 bases). V gave up 5 bases and J gave up 3 bases, with 11 bases separating them. Germline-derived CDR1 and CDR2 are LNHDA and SQIVND (reference sequence). This CDR3 has 14 residues. The CDR3 region has the DNA TGTGCCAGTAGTCCGAGACAGTTCTACAATGAGCAGTTCTTC. Its protein product is CASSPRQFYNEQFF.

This clonotype showed up many times. CDR3 sequence (DNA): TGTGCCAGCAGAATACTTACTAGCGGGGGGGCAAATGAGCAGTTCTTC. Its protein product is CASRILTSGGANEQFF. The chain combines TRBV27 with TRBJ2-1; 13 nucleotides line up with TRBD2. Germline-derived CDR1 and CDR2 are MNHEY and SMNVEV (reference sequence). The CDR3 sequence is 16 residues long. V shed 6 bases, J shed 7 bases, and the junction held 9 bases outside the gene matches.

The J gene is TRBJ2-4, the V gene TRBV7-8; the D gene is possibly TRBD2 (6 bases). The V end was cut by 5 bases, the J end by 1 base, with 15 bases between. There are 16 residues in the CDR3. Germline V gives CDR1 SGHVS, CDR2 FQNEAQ. The CDR3 DNA reads TGTGCCAGCAGCCCTCCGGGTGGGAGGGCCAAAAACATTCAGTACTTC. Translation: CASSPPGGRAKNIQYF.

A few counts support this clonotype. CDR3 region: CASSSGFGTDTQYF. The DNA of the CDR3 is TGCGCCAGCAGCTCAGGGTTCGGCACAGATACGCAGTATTTT. V gene TRBV5-1 combines with J gene TRBJ2-3, with D perhaps TRBD1 (5 bases). Trimming took off 3 bases at V and 1 base at J, with 9 bases between the two ends. Germline values: CDR1 SGHRS, CDR2 YFSETQ. There are 14 residues in the CDR3.

This clonotype was observed a handful of times. The chain is built from TRBV25-1 and TRBJ2-3, with 9 bases identical to TRBD2. Germline assignment: CDR1 MGHDK and CDR2 SYGVNS. The V gene end was trimmed by 3 bases and the J gene end by 4 bases; junction bases not matched to a gene: 2. The CDR3 is 14 amino acids. The CDR3 DNA is TGTGCCAGCAGTGAGACTAGCGGCTCAGATACGCAGTATTTT. Translation gives CASSETSGSDTQYF.

V gene TRBV5-1 combines with J gene TRBJ2-1; D is perhaps TRBD2 (6 bases). Trimming left V 4 bases short and J 7 bases short, with 18 bases between. This CDR3 region has 15 residues. Germline V lookup: CDR1 SGHRS, CDR2 YFSETQ. CDR3 in DNA: TGCGCCAGCAGCCCTTCACCGGGACTTTGGAATGAGCAGTTCTTC. Translated, it gives CASSPSPGLWNEQFF.

This rearrangement joins TRBV10-3 to TRBJ2-3; 7 bases fit TRBD2. The germline V gene has CDR1 ENHRY and CDR2 SYGVKD. The CDR3 spans 14 residues. V gave up 5 bases and J gave up 4 bases; unmatched junction bases: 6. For the CDR3, the DNA is TGTGCCATCAGTAGGGGCGGGAGCCCAGATACGCAGTATTTT. Amino acids: CAISRGGSPDTQYF.